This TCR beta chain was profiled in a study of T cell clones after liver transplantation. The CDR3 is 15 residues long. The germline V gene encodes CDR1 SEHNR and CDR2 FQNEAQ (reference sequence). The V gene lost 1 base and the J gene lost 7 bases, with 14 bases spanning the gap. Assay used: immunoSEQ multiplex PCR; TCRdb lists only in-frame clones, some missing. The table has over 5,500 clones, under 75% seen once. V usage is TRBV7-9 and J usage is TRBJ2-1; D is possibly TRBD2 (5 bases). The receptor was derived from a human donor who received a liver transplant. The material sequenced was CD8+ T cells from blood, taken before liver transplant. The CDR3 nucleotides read TGTGCCAGCAGCTTAGTGGTGGAAGGCGGGAATGAGCAGTTCTTC. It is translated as CASSLVVEGGNEQFF.